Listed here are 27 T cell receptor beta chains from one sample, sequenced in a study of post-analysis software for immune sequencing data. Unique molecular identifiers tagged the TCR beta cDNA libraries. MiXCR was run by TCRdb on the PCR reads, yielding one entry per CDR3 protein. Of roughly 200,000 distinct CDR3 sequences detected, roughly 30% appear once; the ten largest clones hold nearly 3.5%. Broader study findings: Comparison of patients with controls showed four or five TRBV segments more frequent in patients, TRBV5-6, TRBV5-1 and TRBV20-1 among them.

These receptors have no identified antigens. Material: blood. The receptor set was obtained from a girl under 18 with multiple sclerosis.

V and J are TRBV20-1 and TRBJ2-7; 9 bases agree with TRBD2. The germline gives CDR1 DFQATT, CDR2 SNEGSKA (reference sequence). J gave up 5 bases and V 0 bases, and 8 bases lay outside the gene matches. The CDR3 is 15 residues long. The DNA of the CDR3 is TGCAGTGCTAGAGAGTTCGCGGGAGGGCCCAACGAGCAGTACTTC. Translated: CSAREFAGGPNEQYF.

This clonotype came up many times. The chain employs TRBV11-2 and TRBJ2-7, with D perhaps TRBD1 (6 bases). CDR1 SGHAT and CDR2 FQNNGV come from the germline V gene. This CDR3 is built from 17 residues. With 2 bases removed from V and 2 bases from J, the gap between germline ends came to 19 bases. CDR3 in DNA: TGTGCCAGCAGCTTAATTAGTTCACAGGGCTACGCCTACGAGCAGTACTTC. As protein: CASSLISSQGYAYEQYF. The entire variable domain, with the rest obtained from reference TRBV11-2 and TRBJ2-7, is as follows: EAGVAQSPRYKIIEKRQSVAFWCNPISGHATLYWYQQILGQGPKLLIQFQNNGVVDDSQLPKDRFSAERLKGVDSTLKIQPAKLEDSAVYLCASSLISSQGYAYEQYFGPGTRLTVT.

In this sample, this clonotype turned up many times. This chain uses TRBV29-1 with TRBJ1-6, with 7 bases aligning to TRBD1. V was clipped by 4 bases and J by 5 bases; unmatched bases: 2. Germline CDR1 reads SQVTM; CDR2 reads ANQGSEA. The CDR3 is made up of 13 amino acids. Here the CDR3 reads CSVGTGDNSPLHF. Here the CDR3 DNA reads TGCAGCGTTGGGACAGGTGATAATTCACCCCTCCACTTT.

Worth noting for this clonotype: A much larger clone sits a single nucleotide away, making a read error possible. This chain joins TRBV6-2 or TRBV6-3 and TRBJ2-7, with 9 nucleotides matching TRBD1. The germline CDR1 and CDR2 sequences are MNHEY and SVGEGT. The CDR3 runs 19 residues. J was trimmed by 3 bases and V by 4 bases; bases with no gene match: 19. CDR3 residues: CASSSHLGTGSRDSYEQYF. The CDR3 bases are TGTGCCAGCAGTTCCCACCTAGGGACAGGGTCGAGAGACAGCTACGAGCAGTACTTC.

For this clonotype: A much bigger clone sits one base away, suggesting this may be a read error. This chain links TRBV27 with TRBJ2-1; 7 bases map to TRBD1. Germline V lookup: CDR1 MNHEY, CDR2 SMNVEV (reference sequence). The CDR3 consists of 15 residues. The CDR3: CASSLEGSEGGEQDF. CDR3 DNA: TGTGCCAGCAGTTTAGAGGGGAGTGAAGGGGGCGAGCAGGACTTC.

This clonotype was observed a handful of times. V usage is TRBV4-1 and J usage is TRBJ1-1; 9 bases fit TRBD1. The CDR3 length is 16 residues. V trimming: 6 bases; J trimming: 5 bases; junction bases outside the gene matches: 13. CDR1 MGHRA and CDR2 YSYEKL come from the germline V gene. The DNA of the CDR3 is TGCGCCAGCAGTCTAATCCCCGGGACAGGGAGGACTGAAGCTTTCTTT. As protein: CASSLIPGTGRTEAFF.

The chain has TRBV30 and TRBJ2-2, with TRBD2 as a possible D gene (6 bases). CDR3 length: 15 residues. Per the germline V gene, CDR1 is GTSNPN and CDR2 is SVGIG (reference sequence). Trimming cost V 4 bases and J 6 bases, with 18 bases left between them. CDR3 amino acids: CAWTVSGNYAGELFF. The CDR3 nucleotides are TGTGCCTGGACTGTTAGCGGAAACTATGCCGGGGAGCTGTTTTTT.

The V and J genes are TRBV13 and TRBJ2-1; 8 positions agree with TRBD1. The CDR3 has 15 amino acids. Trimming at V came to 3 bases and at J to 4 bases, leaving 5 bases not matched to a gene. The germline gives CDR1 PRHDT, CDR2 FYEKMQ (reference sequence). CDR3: CASSFRTGRYNEQFF. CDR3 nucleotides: TGTGCCAGCAGCTTCCGGACAGGGCGATACAATGAGCAGTTCTTC.

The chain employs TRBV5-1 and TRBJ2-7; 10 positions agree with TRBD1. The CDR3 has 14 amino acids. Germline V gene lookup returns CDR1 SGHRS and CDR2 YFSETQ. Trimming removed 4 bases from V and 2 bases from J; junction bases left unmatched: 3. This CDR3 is CASSPGTGAYEQYF. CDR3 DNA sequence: TGCGCCAGCAGCCCCGGGACAGGGGCCTACGAGCAGTACTTC.

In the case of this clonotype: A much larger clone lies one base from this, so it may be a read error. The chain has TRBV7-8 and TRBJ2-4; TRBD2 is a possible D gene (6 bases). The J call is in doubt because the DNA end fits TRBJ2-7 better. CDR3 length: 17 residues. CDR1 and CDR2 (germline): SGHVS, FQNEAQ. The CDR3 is CASSLRTVGGSLTEQYF. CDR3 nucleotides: TGTGCCAGCAGCTTACGTACCGTCGGGGGTTCACTTACCGAGCAGTACTTC.

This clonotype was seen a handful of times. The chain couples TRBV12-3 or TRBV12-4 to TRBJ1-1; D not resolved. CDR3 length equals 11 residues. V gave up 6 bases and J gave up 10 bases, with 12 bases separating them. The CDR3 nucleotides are TGTGCCAGCAGCAGGAGGGTGGGAGCTTTCTTT. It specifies CASSRRVGAFF.

This CDR3 is CASSLVSAGHTEAFF. The CDR3 DNA reads as TGTGCCAGCAGCTTAGTAAGTGCAGGGCACACTGAAGCTTTCTTT. V usage is TRBV7-9 and J usage is TRBJ1-1; a possible D gene is TRBD1 (5 bases). Trimming took off 1 base at V and 3 bases at J, with 12 bases between the two ends. This CDR3 is 15 amino acids long. Germline CDR1 is SEHNR and CDR2 is FQNEAQ (reference sequence).

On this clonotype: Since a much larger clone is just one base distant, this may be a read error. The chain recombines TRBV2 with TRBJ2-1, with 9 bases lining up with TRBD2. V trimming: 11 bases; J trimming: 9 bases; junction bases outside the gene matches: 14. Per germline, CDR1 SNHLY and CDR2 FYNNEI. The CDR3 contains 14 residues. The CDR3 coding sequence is TGTGCCGGAGCGGCGGCAGCGGGAGGTGCTGAGCAGTTCTTC. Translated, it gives CAGAAAAGGAEQFF. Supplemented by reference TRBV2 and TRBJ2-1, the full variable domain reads EPEVTQTPSHQVTQMGQEVILRCVPISNHLYFYWYRQILGQKVEFLVSFYNNEISEKSEIFDDQFSVERPDGSNFTLKIRSTKLEDSAMYFCAGAAAAGGAEQFFGPGTRLTVL.

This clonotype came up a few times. The CDR3 nucleotides read TGCAGTGCTAGAGTCGAGCGTTCCTATGGCTACACCTTC. It encodes CSARVERSYGYTF. This rearrangement joins TRBV20-1 to TRBJ1-2, with D unclear. V gave up 1 base and J gave up 4 bases, with 10 bases separating them. Germline assignment: CDR1 DFQATT and CDR2 SNEGSKA (reference sequence). The CDR3 runs to 13 residues.

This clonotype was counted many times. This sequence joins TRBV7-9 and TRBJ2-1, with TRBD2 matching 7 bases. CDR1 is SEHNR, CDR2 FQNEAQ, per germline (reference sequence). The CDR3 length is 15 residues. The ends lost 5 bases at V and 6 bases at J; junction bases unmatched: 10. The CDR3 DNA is TGTGCCAGCAGCCTTAAGCGGGATTCCGGCAATGAGCAGTTCTTC. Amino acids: CASSLKRDSGNEQFF.

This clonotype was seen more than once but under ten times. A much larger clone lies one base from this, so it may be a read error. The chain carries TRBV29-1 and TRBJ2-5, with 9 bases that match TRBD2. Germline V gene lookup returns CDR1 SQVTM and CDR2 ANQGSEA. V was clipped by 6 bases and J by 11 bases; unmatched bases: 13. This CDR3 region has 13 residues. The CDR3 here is CSVWERGAYEQYF. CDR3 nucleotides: TGCAGCGTCTGGGAGCGGGGGGCATATGAGCAGTACTTC.

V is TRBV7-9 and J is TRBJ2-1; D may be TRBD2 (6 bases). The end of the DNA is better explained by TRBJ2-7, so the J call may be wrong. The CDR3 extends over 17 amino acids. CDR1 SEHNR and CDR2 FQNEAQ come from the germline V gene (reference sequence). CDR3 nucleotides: TGTGCCAGCAGCTCCCTGACTAGTTTCAGCTCCTACAATGAGCAGTACTTC. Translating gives CASSSLTSFSSYNEQYF.

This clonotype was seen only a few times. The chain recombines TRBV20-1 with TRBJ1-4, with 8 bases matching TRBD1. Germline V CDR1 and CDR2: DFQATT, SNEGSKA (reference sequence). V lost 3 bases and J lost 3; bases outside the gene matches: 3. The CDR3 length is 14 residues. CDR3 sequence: CSASRTGSNEKLFF. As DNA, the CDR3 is TGCAGTGCTAGTAGGACAGGGTCTAATGAAAAACTGTTTTTT.

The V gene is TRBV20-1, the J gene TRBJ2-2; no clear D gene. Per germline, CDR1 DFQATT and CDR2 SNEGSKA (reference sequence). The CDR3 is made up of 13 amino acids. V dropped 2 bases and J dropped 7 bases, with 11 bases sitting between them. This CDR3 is CSARRPGGGELFF. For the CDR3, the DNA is TGCAGTGCTAGAAGACCGGGTGGCGGGGAGCTGTTTTTT.

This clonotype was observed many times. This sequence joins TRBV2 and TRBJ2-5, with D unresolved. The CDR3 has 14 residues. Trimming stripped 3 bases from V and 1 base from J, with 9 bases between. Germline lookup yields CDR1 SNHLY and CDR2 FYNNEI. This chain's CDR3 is CASSDRSSQETQYF. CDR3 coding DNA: TGTGCCAGCAGTGATAGGTCCTCCCAAGAGACCCAGTACTTC.

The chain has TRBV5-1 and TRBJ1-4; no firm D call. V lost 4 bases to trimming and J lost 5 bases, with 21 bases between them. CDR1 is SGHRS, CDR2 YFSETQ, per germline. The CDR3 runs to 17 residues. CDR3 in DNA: TGCGCCAGCAGCACGGACGTAAATCCTATTGGGAATGAAAAACTGTTTTTT. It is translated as CASSTDVNPIGNEKLFF.

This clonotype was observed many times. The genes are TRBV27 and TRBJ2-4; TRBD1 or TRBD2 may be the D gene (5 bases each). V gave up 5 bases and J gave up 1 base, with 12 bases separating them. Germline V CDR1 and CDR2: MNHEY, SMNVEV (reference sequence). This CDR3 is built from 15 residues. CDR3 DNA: TGTGCCAGCAGTCCGGGACGCGTCGCCAAAAACATTCAGTACTTC. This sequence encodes CASSPGRVAKNIQYF.

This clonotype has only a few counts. The chain's CDR3 is CSAERGTGVWEGNTIYF. CDR3 nucleotides: TGCAGTGCCGAAAGGGGGACAGGAGTTTGGGAGGGAAACACCATATATTTT. This chain links TRBV20-1 with TRBJ1-3, with 8 bases that match TRBD1. The CDR3 runs to 17 residues. After removal of 6 bases from V and 4 bases from J, the junction contained 17 bases not matched to a gene. Germline CDR1 and CDR2: DFQATT and SNEGSKA (reference sequence).

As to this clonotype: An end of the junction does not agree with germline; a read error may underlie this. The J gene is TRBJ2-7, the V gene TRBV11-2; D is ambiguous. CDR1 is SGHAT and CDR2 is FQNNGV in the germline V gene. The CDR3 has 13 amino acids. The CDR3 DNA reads TGTGCCGGCAGCTTTGTCGACTCCTACGAGCAGTACTTC. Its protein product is CAGSFVDSYEQYF.

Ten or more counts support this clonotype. CDR3 residues: CSVERAANEQFF. The CDR3 DNA reads TGCAGCGTTGAAAGGGCAGCGAATGAGCAGTTCTTC. The chain links TRBV29-1 to TRBJ2-1; no reliable D call. Trimming pared 2 bases from V and 7 bases from J, leaving 9 bases between. The CDR3 covers 12 residues. Germline CDR1 SQVTM, CDR2 ANQGSEA.

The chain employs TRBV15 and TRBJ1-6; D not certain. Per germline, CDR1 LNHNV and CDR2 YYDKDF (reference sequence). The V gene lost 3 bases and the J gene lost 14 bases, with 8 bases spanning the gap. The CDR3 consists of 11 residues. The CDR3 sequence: CATSSGRALHF. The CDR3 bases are TGTGCCACCAGCAGTGGACGGGCCCTCCACTTT. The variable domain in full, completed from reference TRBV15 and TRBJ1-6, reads DAMVIQNPRYQVTQFGKPVTLSCSQTLNHNVMYWYQQKSSQAPKLLFHYYDKDFNNEADTPDNFQSRRPNTSFCFLDIRSPGLGDTAMYLCATSSGRALHFGNGTRLTVT.

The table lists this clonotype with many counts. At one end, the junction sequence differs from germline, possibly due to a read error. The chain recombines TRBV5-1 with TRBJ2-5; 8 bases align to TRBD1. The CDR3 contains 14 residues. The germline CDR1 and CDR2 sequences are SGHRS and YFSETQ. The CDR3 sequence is CASSQTGGQETQYF. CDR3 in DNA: TGTGCCAGCAGTCAAACAGGGGGCCAAGAGACCCAGTACTTC.